Reported below is one T cell receptor beta chain. What it binds is unknown. This entry belongs to a study of cytomegalovirus exposure and HLA in healthy donors. Study-wide points: Productive rates of about 87% or about 30% were seen for most TCR beta V segments in an earlier analysis. Common viral pathogens seemed, in a later analysis, to connect with several of the most significant clusters.

PCR was performed using 60 Vbeta and 13 Jbeta primers. Method: immunoSEQ multiplex PCR; TCRdb's copy keeps in-frame clones and lacks some. The sample records fewer than 250,000 clones, about 87% being singletons. The CDR3 runs to 11 residues. The germline gives CDR1 LNHDA, CDR2 SQIVND (reference sequence). V was cut by 4 bases and J by 6 bases, with 7 bases left in between. The sequence was collected from a woman in her late teens or twenties in good health and CMV-seronegative. V gene TRBV19 combines with J gene TRBJ2-7; D is uncertain. Source material: PBMCs. The CDR3 region is CASSRSSEQYF. The CDR3 DNA follows: TGTGCCAGTAGTAGAAGCTCCGAGCAGTACTTC.